A selection of T cell receptor beta chains follows, all from one sample in a study of beta chain features in type 1 diabetes. Sequencing was performed with immunoSEQ multiplex PCR; in TCRdb, only in-frame clones are kept and a portion is missing. The sample contains a few hundred thousand clones, around a tenth of which appear only once. Sequencing was carried out using central memory CD4+ T cells from blood. These receptors came from a man aged 25-40 years with type 1 diabetes. CDR3s include the opening cysteine and the closing phenylalanine or tryptophan. The D gene is left open where the match is weak. Expanded clones are given a class, and other clones once, few, many or no size at all.

V gene	D gene	clone size	J gene	CDR3 protein	CDR3 DNA
TRBV28	NA	NA	TRBJ2-7	CASSWLGLKEQYF	TGTGCCAGCAGTTGGTTGGGTTTGAAAGAGCAGTACTTC
TRBV11-2	TRBD2	few	TRBJ2-2	CASILTSSNTGELFF	TGTGCCAGCATCCTGACTAGCTCGAACACCGGGGAGCTGTTTTTT
TRBV30	TRBD2	NA	TRBJ2-1	CAWGARTSGNRNEQFF	TGTGCCTGGGGGGCCCGGACTAGCGGGAATAGGAATGAGCAGTTCTTC
TRBV6-5	NA	NA	TRBJ1-1	CASSYGRDWNTEAFF	TGTGCCAGCAGTTACGGTAGAGACTGGAACACTGAAGCTTTCTTT
TRBV27	NA	few	TRBJ2-3	CASSDRLDTQYF	TGTGCCAGCAGTGACAGGCTAGATACGCAGTATTTT
TRBV27	NA	NA	TRBJ2-6	CASSAGAGANVLTF	TGTGCCAGCAGTGCAGGGGCTGGGGCCAACGTCCTGACTTTC
TRBV7-8	TRBD2	NA	TRBJ2-2	CASSPSRLAGGPRNPGELFF	TGTGCCAGCAGCCCGAGCAGGCTAGCGGGAGGGCCGAGGAACCCCGGGGAGCTGTTTTTT
TRBV7-2	TRBD2	few	TRBJ2-7	CASSLAAGAYEQYF	TGTGCCAGCAGCTTAGCAGCGGGAGCCTACGAGCAGTACTTC
TRBV2	NA	NA	TRBJ2-5	CASSEGGTQGSQETQYF	TGTGCCAGCAGTGAAGGGGGCACACAAGGATCACAAGAGACCCAGTACTTC
TRBV6-5	NA	few	TRBJ2-3	CASSYGLALDTQYF	TGTGCCAGCAGCTACGGGCTAGCGCTAGATACGCAGTATTTT
TRBV6-6	TRBD1	NA	TRBJ1-2	CASSVYQGARGYTF	TGTGCCAGCAGTGTCTACCAGGGGGCGAGGGGCTACACCTTC
TRBV18	NA	many	TRBJ1-2	CASSPQDGYTF	TGTGCCAGCTCACCCCAAGATGGCTACACCTTC
TRBV25-1	NA	many	TRBJ2-3	CASRTTDTQYF	TGTGCCAGCAGAACCACAGATACGCAGTATTTT
TRBV19	NA	many	TRBJ1-5	CASSNRDGRNQPQHF	TGTGCCAGTAGTAATCGGGACGGCCGAAATCAGCCCCAGCATTTT
TRBV4-2	NA	once	TRBJ1-1	CASRKGGSANTEAFF	TGTGCCAGCCGAAAGGGGGGCAGCGCGAACACTGAAGCTTTCTTT